Below are 23 T cell receptor beta chains sequenced from a single sample in a study of T cell responses to AZD1222 COVID-19 vaccine. Repertoires were generated with immunoSEQ multiplex PCR, while TCRdb's copy carries only in-frame clones and drops some. The profile shows around 140,000 clones, about 92% of them singletons. The input for sequencing was peripheral blood, taken 28 days after the second AZD1222 dose. The receptors originated from an adult who received the AZD1222 COVID-19 vaccine.

The chain is built from TRBV4-3 and TRBJ1-2; D is unclear. The CDR3 totals 15 residues. Germline-derived CDR1 and CDR2 are LGHNA and YSLEER. The V and J ends lost 0 bases and 4 bases respectively, with 12 bases between them. The CDR3 sequence: CASSQDRYSLYGYTF. Here the CDR3 DNA reads TGCGCCAGCAGCCAAGATAGGTACAGCCTCTATGGCTACACCTTC.

The rearrangement links TRBV12-3 or TRBV12-4 to TRBJ2-1, with D possibly being TRBD2 (6 bases). The ends were cut back, 6 bases at V and 10 bases at J, with 16 bases in the middle. The CDR3 sequence is 13 residues long. The CDR3 protein is CASRLELAEEQFF. In DNA, the CDR3 is TGTGCCAGCAGGCTCGAACTAGCAGAGGAGCAGTTCTTC.

The genes are TRBV10-1 and TRBJ2-1, with D possibly TRBD1 on 6 matching bases. The CDR3 covers 18 residues. V dropped 0 bases and J dropped 8 bases, with 23 bases sitting between them. Germline lookup yields CDR1 WNHNN and CDR2 SYGVQD (reference sequence). The CDR3 DNA sequence: TGCGCCAGCAGTGAGTCGAAGGGGGAGCTCCGAGGGAGCCATGAGCAGTTCTTC. Its translation: CASSESKGELRGSHEQFF.

The gene calls are TRBV28 and TRBJ1-4; a possible D gene is TRBD1 (6 bases). The germline V gene encodes CDR1 MDHEN and CDR2 SYDVKM. This CDR3 is built from 15 residues. Trimming stripped 6 bases from V and 4 bases from J, with 15 bases between. The CDR3 protein is CASRPQTGRNEKLFF. CDR3 DNA sequence: TGTGCCAGCAGACCTCAGACAGGCCGTAATGAAAAACTGTTTTTT.

V and J are TRBV7-3 and TRBJ2-3; perhaps TRBD2 as D (5 bases). The V gene's germline CDR1 is SGHTA and CDR2 FQGTGA. The CDR3 consists of 16 residues. V was pared by 1 base and J by 2 bases, with 13 bases between. CDR3: CASSLSASTATDTQYF. CDR3 nucleotide sequence: TGTGCCAGCAGCTTAAGCGCTAGCACCGCCACAGATACGCAGTATTTT.

The chain joins TRBV2 to TRBJ1-2; no clear D. The V gene's germline CDR1 is SNHLY and CDR2 FYNNEI. The CDR3 contains 14 residues. V dropped 2 bases and J dropped 8 bases, with 15 bases sitting between them. CDR3 sequence reads: CASSERREVEGYTF. The CDR3, as DNA: TGTGCCAGCAGTGAACGGAGGGAGGTGGAGGGCTACACCTTC. Together with reference TRBV2 and TRBJ1-2, the CDR3 gives the full variable domain: EPEVTQTPSHQVTQMGQEVILRCVPISNHLYFYWYRQILGQKVEFLVSFYNNEISEKSEIFDDQFSVERPDGSNFTLKIRSTKLEDSAMYFCASSERREVEGYTFGSGTRLTVV.

The chain joins TRBV6-1 to TRBJ1-1; D is unresolved. The V gene's germline CDR1 is MNHNS and CDR2 SASEGT. The V and J ends lost 1 base and 1 base respectively, with 4 bases between them. This CDR3 has 13 residues. CDR3 region: CASSEGANTEAFF. CDR3 bases: TGTGCCAGCAGTGAAGGAGCGAACACTGAAGCTTTCTTT.

This CDR3 is CASSFLGWGATITTEAFF. The CDR3 DNA sequence: TGTGCCAGCAGTTTTCTTGGCTGGGGCGCAACTATAACTACTGAAGCTTTCTTT. V and J are TRBV28 and TRBJ1-1, with a possible D match to TRBD1 (5 bases). The germline gives CDR1 MDHEN, CDR2 SYDVKM. The CDR3 is made up of 18 amino acids. Deletions cut 3 bases from V and 5 bases from J, with 25 bases between.

This sequence joins TRBV19 and TRBJ1-2; tentative D call: TRBD1 (5 bases). The V end was cut by 4 bases, the J end by 8 bases, with 11 bases between. Germline V lookup: CDR1 LNHDA, CDR2 SQIVND (reference sequence). The CDR3 runs to 12 residues. CDR3 sequence reads: CASSSRQRGYTF. CDR3 DNA sequence: TGTGCCAGTAGTAGCAGACAGCGCGGCTACACCTTC.

The rearrangement joins TRBV19 to TRBJ2-7; 11 bases align to TRBD1. V lost 4 bases and J lost 4; bases outside the gene matches: 3. CDR1 and CDR2 (germline): LNHDA, SQIVND (reference sequence). CDR3 length: 14 residues. This CDR3 is CASSRDRGDYEQYF. The CDR3, as DNA: TGTGCCAGTAGTAGGGACAGGGGGGATTACGAGCAGTACTTC. The complete variable domain, with remaining parts taken from reference TRBV19 and TRBJ2-7, reads DGGITQSPKYLFRKEGQNVTLSCEQNLNHDAMYWYRQDPGQGLRLIYYSQIVNDFQKGDIAEGYSVSREKKESFPLTVTSAQKNPTAFYLCASSRDRGDYEQYFGPGTRLTVT.

This clone has just one count. The chain uses TRBV2 and TRBJ1-1; D remains ambiguous. V gave up 8 bases and J gave up 0 bases, with 7 bases separating them. Germline loops: CDR1 SNHLY, CDR2 FYNNEI. The CDR3 has 12 amino acids. The DNA of the CDR3 is TGTGCCAGCTCTTATATGAACACTGAAGCTTTCTTT. Its translation: CASSYMNTEAFF.

J is TRBJ2-7 and V is TRBV6-5; perhaps D is TRBD1 or TRBD2 (5 bases each). The V and J ends lost 7 bases and 2 bases respectively, with 9 bases between them. The germline V gene has CDR1 MNHEY and CDR2 SVGAGI. This CDR3 has 12 amino acids. CDR3 bases: TGTGCCAGCACGGGACCAGCCTACGAGCAGTACTTC. This sequence encodes CASTGPAYEQYF.

Concerning this clone itself: This specimen includes other DNA sequences encoding the same CDR3. The chain has TRBV4-3 and TRBJ1-1, with unresolved D. Germline V lookup: CDR1 LGHNA, CDR2 YSLEER. Trimming stripped 1 base from V and 4 bases from J, with 7 bases between. The CDR3 spans 13 residues. The CDR3 here is CASSQVVGTEAFF. CDR3 sequence (DNA): TGCGCCAGCAGCCAAGTGGTTGGCACTGAAGCTTTCTTT.

The rearrangement links TRBV19 to TRBJ1-3, with TRBD1 matching 7 bases. V shed 9 bases, J shed 0 bases, and the junction held 5 bases outside the gene matches. This CDR3 region has 14 residues. Germline assignment: CDR1 LNHDA and CDR2 SQIVND (reference sequence). CDR3 sequence: CASAGTDSGNTIYF. CDR3 nucleotide sequence: TGTGCCAGCGCCGGGACAGACTCTGGAAACACCATATATTTT.

The chain employs TRBV14 and TRBJ2-2; D call uncertain. The CDR3 spans 15 residues. Germline V gene sequence: CDR1 SGHDN, CDR2 FVKESK. The germline V and J ends were trimmed by 0 bases and 3 bases, with 8 bases remaining between them. The CDR3 coding sequence is TGTGCCAGCAGCCAAGATCACACCTACACCGGGGAGCTGTTTTTT. As protein: CASSQDHTYTGELFF.

The chain carries TRBV10-3 and TRBJ2-7, with D perhaps matching TRBD1 or TRBD2 (5 bases each). The CDR3 has 13 residues. V was trimmed by 0 bases and J by 9 bases, leaving 12 bases between them. The germline CDR1 and CDR2 sequences are ENHRY and SYGVKD. CDR3 DNA sequence: TGTGCCATCAGTGAGTCGGCTAGTGGGGGGCAGTACTTC. Protein product: CAISESASGGQYF.

The chain recombines TRBV10-2 with TRBJ1-2, with D maybe TRBD1 (5 bases). The CDR3 consists of 13 residues. Germline CDR1 WSHSY, CDR2 SAAADI. V shed 3 bases and J shed 2 bases, with 7 bases lying between them. CDR3 bases: TGCGCCAGCAGTGAATGGGGGAACTATGGCTACACCTTC. This codes for CASSEWGNYGYTF.

The V call is TRBV5-1, the J call TRBJ2-1; the D is unclear. CDR1 is SGHRS and CDR2 is YFSETQ in the germline V gene. Between the trimmed V and J ends, which lost 1 base and 0 bases, there was a span of 8 bases. The CDR3 totals 15 residues. The CDR3 spells CASSLSATSYNEQFF. In DNA, the CDR3 is TGCGCCAGCAGCTTGTCGGCTACCTCCTACAATGAGCAGTTCTTC.

The chain carries TRBV4-3 and TRBJ2-7; D might be TRBD2 (5 bases). CDR3 length: 13 amino acids. The ends were cut back, 0 bases at V and 2 bases at J, with 5 bases in the middle. From germline, CDR1 is LGHNA and CDR2 YSLEER. In DNA form, the CDR3 reads TGCGCCAGCAGCCAAGAACTAGCCTACGAGCAGTACTTC. Translating it yields CASSQELAYEQYF.

A single count supports this clone. This chain uses TRBV5-1 with TRBJ2-1, with D uncertain. Germline V gives CDR1 SGHRS, CDR2 YFSETQ. Between the trimmed V and J ends, which lost 1 base and 9 bases, there was a span of 17 bases. The length of the CDR3 is 15 residues. The CDR3 reads CASSLRSLPASEQFF. The CDR3 DNA reads TGCGCCAGCAGCTTGAGGTCGCTCCCAGCGAGTGAGCAGTTCTTC.

The chain has TRBV28 and TRBJ2-2; D perhaps matches TRBD2 (6 bases). CDR1 and CDR2 from the germline V gene are MDHEN and SYDVKM. Trimming removed 6 bases at V and 4 bases at J, with 15 bases between. The length of the CDR3 is 15 residues. CDR3 DNA sequence: TGTGCCAGCAGCCACGGGAGAGGCGGCACCGGGGAGCTGTTTTTT. Translated: CASSHGRGGTGELFF.

This clone appeared a single time. J is TRBJ1-2 and V is TRBV19; tentative D call: TRBD1 (5 bases). Looked up from germline, CDR1 is LNHDA and CDR2 is SQIVND (reference sequence). The CDR3 runs to 15 residues. V was pared by 0 bases and J by 7 bases, with 15 bases between. This CDR3 is CASSIDWGVDSGYTF. The CDR3 nucleotides are TGTGCCAGTAGTATAGATTGGGGGGTCGATTCTGGCTACACCTTC.

V and J are TRBV28 and TRBJ1-2; D gene unclear. The ends were cut back, 6 bases at V and 3 bases at J, with 20 bases in the middle. Germline CDR1 MDHEN, CDR2 SYDVKM. The CDR3 is 16 residues long. CDR3: CASSYVGKAAHYGYTF. As DNA, the CDR3 is TGTGCCAGCAGCTATGTTGGGAAAGCGGCCCACTATGGCTACACCTTC.